These 18 T cell receptor beta chains were sequenced from one sample in a study of T-cell reconstitution after alpha-beta-depleted transplantation in children. A library of TCRbeta sequences, prepared with unique molecular identifiers, was generated. Each CDR3 protein is one row after TCRdb ran MiXCR on the PCR reads. The table includes a few hundred thousand distinct CDR3 sequences, under 13% detected once. The sample here was PBMCs from the stem cell graft donor, taken from the stem cell graft. Receptors originate from a human donor who donated a stem cell graft to a child with acute myeloid leukemia.

This clonotype was seen more than once but under ten times. The chain combines TRBV28 with TRBJ2-2; TRBD1 aligns across 10 bases. V shed 5 bases, J shed 4 bases, and the junction held 1 base outside the gene matches. This CDR3 comprises 14 residues. CDR1 MDHEN and CDR2 SYDVKM come from the germline V gene. CDR3 amino acids: CASSDRGRTGELFF. CDR3 DNA: TGTGCCAGCAGTGACAGGGGGCGCACCGGGGAGCTGTTTTTT. Combining the CDR3 with reference TRBV28 and TRBJ2-2 gives the whole variable domain DVKVTQSSRYLVKRTGEKVFLECVQDMDHENMFWYRQDPGLGLRLIYFSYDVKMKEKGDIPEGYSVSREKKERFSLILESASTNQTSMYLCASSDRGRTGELFFGEGSRLTVL.

This chain links TRBV15 with TRBJ2-2, with 8 bases lining up with TRBD2. With 0 bases clipped from V and 1 base from J, the junction kept 10 bases outside the gene matches. Germline V gene sequence: CDR1 LNHNV, CDR2 YYDKDF (reference sequence). The CDR3 covers 19 residues. For the CDR3, the DNA is TGTGCCACCAGCAGAGATTATTCGGCGGGAGGTGGGAACACCGGGGAGCTGTTTTTT. Its protein is CATSRDYSAGGGNTGELFF.

This clonotype was detected only a few times. The gene calls are TRBV5-1 and TRBJ2-5; tentatively, D is TRBD1 (6 bases). CDR1 is SGHRS, CDR2 YFSETQ, per germline. Between the trimmed V and J ends, which lost 4 bases and 5 bases, there was a span of 12 bases. CDR3 length equals 13 residues. The CDR3 nucleotides read TGCGCCAGCAGCCCCGGGGACACGGAGACCCAGTACTTC. This encodes CASSPGDTETQYF.

This clonotype was observed at least ten times. CDR3 region: CASSLRGDYEQYF. Written as DNA, the CDR3 is TGTGCCAGCAGCTTAAGGGGCGACTACGAGCAGTACTTC. The V call is TRBV7-2, the J call TRBJ2-7, with TRBD1 as a possible D gene (5 bases). Germline values: CDR1 SGHTA, CDR2 FQGNSA. The CDR3 is 13 amino acids. V was trimmed by 2 bases and J by 3 bases, leaving 8 bases between them.

This clonotype was detected ten times or more. CDR3 sequence reads: CASSLGTESSEAFF. The CDR3 coding sequence is TGTGCCAGCAGTTTAGGGACAGAGAGTTCTGAAGCTTTCTTT. This chain links TRBV12-3 or TRBV12-4 with TRBJ1-1; possibly TRBD1 for D (6 bases). V dropped 1 base and J dropped 6 bases, with 12 bases sitting between them. This CDR3 comprises 14 residues.

This chain uses TRBV5-1 with TRBJ1-2; D is unclear. This CDR3 region has 15 residues. Germline V gene lookup returns CDR1 SGHRS and CDR2 YFSETQ. V was trimmed by 0 bases and J by 4 bases, leaving 13 bases between them. This chain's CDR3 is CASSLAGPSPYGYTF. The CDR3 coding sequence is TGCGCCAGCAGCTTGGCCGGGCCCAGCCCCTATGGCTACACCTTC.

This clonotype occurred many times. The genes are TRBV10-3 and TRBJ2-1; D possibly corresponds to TRBD2 (6 bases). CDR3 length: 14 residues. Trimming took 4 bases from V and 7 from J, leaving 14 bases between them. The germline CDR1 and CDR2 sequences are ENHRY and SYGVKD. The CDR3 DNA follows: TGTGCCATCAGTGCGGGAGAGGAGGAGAATGAGCAGTTCTTC. This codes for CAISAGEEENEQFF.

This clonotype was detected ten times or more. The CDR3 DNA follows: TGCGGAAAGACTAGCGGGGGGGTCGATGAGCAGTTCTTC. Translated: CGKTSGGVDEQFF. The chain combines TRBV20-1 with TRBJ2-1; 14 bases are a match to TRBD2. CDR1 and CDR2 from the germline V gene are DFQATT and SNEGSKA (reference sequence). The CDR3 covers 13 residues.

This clonotype was found a few times. J is TRBJ2-5 and V is TRBV18; D is undetermined. Germline-derived CDR1 and CDR2 are KGHSH and LQKENI. Deletions cut 2 bases from V and 1 base from J, with 11 bases between. The CDR3 totals 15 residues. CDR3 amino acids: CASSPGIWTQETQYF. CDR3 nucleotides: TGTGCCAGCTCACCAGGTATTTGGACCCAAGAGACCCAGTACTTC. Looking up the rest from reference TRBV18 and TRBJ2-5 gives the full variable domain: NAGVMQNPRHLVRRRGQEARLRCSPMKGHSHVYWYRQLPEEGLKFMVYLQKENIIDESGMPKERFSAEFPKEGPSILRIQQVVRGDSAAYFCASSPGIWTQETQYFGPGTRLLVL.

This clonotype was seen more than once but under ten times. The gene calls are TRBV7-2 and TRBJ1-1; maybe TRBD1 (5 bases). V was pared by 1 base and J by 4 bases, with 13 bases between. This CDR3 region has 15 residues. Germline loops: CDR1 SGHTA, CDR2 FQGNSA. This CDR3 reads CASSLDGRARTEAFF. CDR3 sequence (DNA): TGTGCCAGCAGCTTAGACGGCAGGGCTCGCACTGAAGCTTTCTTT. The variable domain in full, completed from reference TRBV7-2 and TRBJ1-1, reads GAGVSQSPSNKVTEKGKDVELRCDPISGHTALYWYRQSLGQGLEFLIYFQGNSAPDKSGLPSDRFSAERTGGSVSTLTIQRTQQEDSAVYLCASSLDGRARTEAFFGQGTRLTVV.

The chain recombines TRBV14 with TRBJ2-2; D gene unclear. There are 15 residues in the CDR3. V lost 2 bases and J lost 4, with 11 bases in between. Germline-derived CDR1 and CDR2 are SGHDN and FVKESK. The CDR3 sequence is CASSQSLVLTGELFF. The CDR3 DNA follows: TGTGCCAGCAGCCAATCCCTAGTCCTCACCGGGGAGCTGTTTTTT.

This clonotype was seen a handful of times. The rearrangement links TRBV29-1 to TRBJ1-4; D is perhaps TRBD1 (6 bases). The CDR3 runs 11 residues. Germline CDR1 SQVTM, CDR2 ANQGSEA. CDR3 residues: CRGQFNEKLFF. CDR3 nucleotides: TGCAGGGGACAATTTAATGAAAAACTGTTTTTT.

A few counts support this clonotype. This chain uses TRBV12-3 or TRBV12-4 with TRBJ2-2; no clear D gene. V was shortened by 6 bases and J by 3 bases, with 11 bases between the two germline ends. The CDR3 contains 14 residues. CDR3: CASSRTAYTGELFF. In DNA, the CDR3 is TGTGCCAGCAGCAGAACAGCGTACACCGGGGAGCTGTTTTTT.

This clonotype was observed a few times. This chain uses TRBV7-8 with TRBJ2-3; 9 bases align to TRBD2. The CDR3 is made up of 17 amino acids. Germline assignment: CDR1 SGHVS and CDR2 FQNEAQ. With V trimmed by 1 base and J by 2 bases, 7 bases remained unmatched. The CDR3: CASSLGFAGGVTDTQYF. Written as DNA, the CDR3 is TGTGCCAGCAGCTTAGGATTTGCGGGGGGGGTCACAGATACGCAGTATTTT.

This clonotype turned up a few times. The gene calls are TRBV18 and TRBJ2-5; D perhaps matches TRBD1 (5 bases). Per germline, CDR1 KGHSH and CDR2 LQKENI. There are 14 residues in the CDR3. The V end lost 5 bases, the J end lost 1 base, and 11 bases lay between the germline ends. The DNA for the CDR3 is TGTGCCAGCTCATCACGACAGATCCAAGAGACCCAGTACTTC. Protein product: CASSSRQIQETQYF.

Ten or more counts support this clonotype. V and J are TRBV27 and TRBJ1-1; D possibly corresponds to TRBD1 (6 bases). V was clipped by 7 bases and J by 3 bases, with 18 bases between them. The CDR3 has 15 amino acids. Germline CDR1 reads MNHEY; CDR2 reads SMNVEV (reference sequence). CDR3 protein: CASNGGQRPHTEAFF. DNA of the CDR3: TGTGCCAGCAATGGGGGACAACGACCTCACACTGAAGCTTTCTTT.

This clonotype was seen only a few times. The V gene is TRBV5-1, the J gene TRBJ2-7; D might be TRBD1 or TRBD2, each matching 7 bases. The CDR3 extends over 16 amino acids. CDR1 SGHRS and CDR2 YFSETQ come from the germline V gene. With 4 bases removed from V and 5 bases from J, the gap between germline ends came to 22 bases. The CDR3 nucleotides are TGCGCCAGCAGCCCCGGGGACAGCGGGAAATCCCACGAGCAGTACTTC. This encodes CASSPGDSGKSHEQYF.

This clonotype was counted between two and nine times. The V gene is TRBV10-3, the J gene TRBJ2-3, with D perhaps TRBD2 (5 bases). The germline V gene has CDR1 ENHRY and CDR2 SYGVKD. CDR3 length equals 12 residues. V was pared by 10 bases and J by 6 bases, with 14 bases between. The CDR3 loop reads CATGTTLDTQYF. The CDR3 nucleotides read TGTGCCACGGGAACAACACTGGATACGCAGTATTTT.